A single sample is the source of the 28 T cell receptor beta chains below, sequenced in a study of shared clonotypes between healthy human individuals. Measured with immunoSEQ multiplex PCR; TCRdb has only the in-frame clones, and not every one. The table shows 2 million to 3 million clones, with 93% occurring only once. Sample: naive CD4+ T cells from PBMCs. Regarding subset: CD45RA+ positively selected. All receptors derive from a man aged 18 to 29 in good health. Some clones in this sample may be carry-over from other donors' samples.

The CDR3 nucleotides read TGTGCCAGCAGTCAGCATGACAGGGGGGGTGGCTACACCTTC. Translating gives CASSQHDRGGGYTF. J is TRBJ1-2 and V is TRBV6-6; 9 nucleotides line up with TRBD1. In germline, CDR1 is MNHNY, CDR2 SVGAGI (reference sequence). Trimming cost V 5 bases and J 7 bases; bases outside gene matches: 8. The CDR3 extends over 14 amino acids.

V gene TRBV4-1 combines with J gene TRBJ2-3; D not resolved. Trimming took off 3 bases at V and 3 bases at J, with 10 bases between the two ends. This CDR3 is built from 14 residues. CDR1 and CDR2 from the germline V gene are MGHRA and YSYEKL. In DNA form, the CDR3 reads TGCGCCAGCAGCCAGGGGTACGCAACAGATACGCAGTATTTT. It specifies CASSQGYATDTQYF.

The sample holds a few counts of this clone. The rearrangement joins TRBV6-1 to TRBJ1-1; D remains ambiguous. In germline, CDR1 is MNHNS, CDR2 SASEGT. The CDR3 extends over 13 amino acids. V was shortened by 6 bases and J by 0 bases, with 8 bases between the two germline ends. The CDR3 sequence: CASRRAMNTEAFF. The CDR3 nucleotides are TGTGCCAGCAGGCGGGCTATGAACACTGAAGCTTTCTTT.

This clone appeared a few times. The chain employs TRBV28 and TRBJ1-5; 7 positions match TRBD1. The germline V gene has CDR1 MDHEN and CDR2 SYDVKM. The CDR3 length is 14 residues. Germline trimming cut 5 bases from V and 6 bases from J; bases unmatched to any gene: 7. Here the CDR3 reads CASSVDRAGQPQHF. The CDR3 DNA reads as TGTGCCAGCAGTGTCGACAGGGCGGGTCAGCCCCAGCATTTT.

CDR3: CASSELAGVGDTQYF. CDR3 nucleotide sequence: TGCGCCAGCAGCGAACTAGCGGGAGTAGGAGATACGCAGTATTTT. This chain connects TRBV5-1 to TRBJ2-3; 11 positions agree with TRBD2. The trim removed 4 bases at V and 5 bases at J, leaving 6 bases unmatched. CDR1 is SGHRS and CDR2 is YFSETQ in the germline V gene. The CDR3 runs 15 residues. Combining the CDR3 with reference TRBV5-1 and TRBJ2-3 gives the whole variable domain KAGVTQTPRYLIKTRGQQVTLSCSPISGHRSVSWYQQTPGQGLQFLFEYFSETQRNKGNFPGRFSGRQFSNSRSEMNVSTLELGDSALYLCASSELAGVGDTQYFGPGTRLTVL.

The rearrangement joins TRBV7-2 to TRBJ2-2; TRBD1 matches 9 bases. Germline CDR1 is SGHTA and CDR2 is FQGNSA. The CDR3 runs 14 residues. Unmatched junction bases numbered 6, after V lost 7 bases and J lost 6 bases. CDR3 residues: CASTAGQGPGELFF. The CDR3 coding sequence is TGTGCCAGCACCGCGGGACAGGGTCCCGGGGAGCTGTTTTTT.

CDR3 region: CASSQDLTTNTGELFF. The DNA of the CDR3 is TGCGCCAGCAGCCAAGATTTAACAACGAACACCGGGGAGCTGTTTTTT. The chain couples TRBV4-1 to TRBJ2-2; no reliable D call. V was trimmed by 0 bases and J by 0 bases, leaving 8 bases between them. Germline V CDR1 and CDR2: MGHRA, YSYEKL. The CDR3 length is 16 residues.

V usage is TRBV28 and J usage is TRBJ1-5; 12 nucleotides align to TRBD1. After removal of 5 bases from V and 7 bases from J, the junction contained 6 bases not matched to a gene. Per the germline V gene, CDR1 is MDHEN and CDR2 is SYDVKM. This CDR3 has 15 amino acids. Here the CDR3 reads CASSTGTGGDQPQHF. CDR3 nucleotide sequence: TGTGCCAGCAGTACCGGGACAGGGGGCGACCAGCCCCAGCATTTT.

A single count supports this clone. The chain combines TRBV5-1 with TRBJ1-4; TRBD1 is a possible D gene (6 bases). There are 17 residues in the CDR3. Between the trimmed V and J ends, which lost 0 bases and 4 bases, there was a span of 16 bases. From germline, CDR1 is SGHRS and CDR2 YFSETQ. CDR3 nucleotides: TGCGCCAGCAGCTTGGAACCCCCGGACAGCAGTAATGAAAAACTGTTTTTT. Protein product: CASSLEPPDSSNEKLFF.

The chain uses TRBV11-2 and TRBJ2-5, with 10 bases aligning to TRBD1. Germline V gives CDR1 SGHAT, CDR2 FQNNGV. CDR3 size: 16 residues. V trimming: 3 bases; J trimming: 2 bases; junction bases outside the gene matches: 6. CDR3 sequence: CASSFNEDRGQETQYF. The CDR3 DNA sequence: TGTGCCAGCAGCTTTAATGAGGACAGGGGGCAAGAGACCCAGTACTTC.

This chain links TRBV11-2 with TRBJ1-5; possibly TRBD1 for D (5 bases). The CDR3 has 15 residues. CDR1 and CDR2 (germline): SGHAT, FQNNGV. Trimming removed 2 bases from V and 3 bases from J, with 11 bases in between. CDR3 coding DNA: TGTGCCAGCAGCTTACAGGGCTATATCAATCAGCCCCAGCATTTT. This gives the protein CASSLQGYINQPQHF.

The chain combines TRBV19 with TRBJ1-1; a possible D gene is TRBD1 (6 bases). Trimming removed 3 bases at V and 5 bases at J, with 13 bases between. The CDR3 is 14 amino acids. In germline, CDR1 is LNHDA, CDR2 SQIVND (reference sequence). The CDR3 sequence is CASSIVLGGTEAFF. Written as DNA, the CDR3 is TGTGCCAGTAGTATCGTGTTAGGGGGGACTGAAGCTTTCTTT.

This clone was observed a single time. The chain carries TRBV15 and TRBJ2-6; 8 positions agree with TRBD1. Germline loops: CDR1 LNHNV, CDR2 YYDKDF (reference sequence). This CDR3 has 15 residues. V was pared by 5 bases and J by 4 bases, with 4 bases of the junction left unmatched. CDR3 sequence reads: CATSPDRAGANVLTF. CDR3 DNA: TGTGCCACCAGCCCGGACAGGGCCGGGGCCAACGTCCTGACTTTC.

This clone was observed once. This rearrangement joins TRBV18 to TRBJ1-4, with 7 bases identical to TRBD1. With 3 bases clipped from V and 3 bases from J, the junction kept 16 bases outside the gene matches. In germline, CDR1 is KGHSH, CDR2 LQKENI. The CDR3 contains 19 residues. The CDR3 here is CASSPPGTVTSAANEKLFF. The CDR3 nucleotides read TGTGCCAGCTCACCTCCCGGGACAGTCACTTCAGCAGCTAATGAAAAACTGTTTTTT.

V and J are TRBV9 and TRBJ2-7; D not certain. Per germline, CDR1 SGDLS and CDR2 YYNGEE. This CDR3 comprises 14 residues. Trimming took off 0 bases at V and 0 bases at J, with 7 bases between the two ends. CDR3 in DNA: TGTGCCAGCAGCGTAGCTGTCTTCTCCTACGAGCAGTACTTC. Encoded protein: CASSVAVFSYEQYF.

V gene TRBV5-1 combines with J gene TRBJ1-1, with TRBD1 identical over 7 bases. Germline trimming cut 3 bases from V and 1 base from J; bases unmatched to any gene: 12. Germline CDR1 reads SGHRS; CDR2 reads YFSETQ. CDR3 length: 17 amino acids. The CDR3 spells CASSWSGQLLANTEAFF. The CDR3 region has the DNA TGCGCCAGCAGCTGGTCGGGACAGCTTCTTGCGAACACTGAAGCTTTCTTT.

The J gene is TRBJ1-2, the V gene TRBV28, with D maybe TRBD1 (6 bases). Trimming took off 6 bases at V and 4 bases at J, with 21 bases between the two ends. The germline gives CDR1 MDHEN, CDR2 SYDVKM. The CDR3 has 16 amino acids. The CDR3 is CASSSPDDRTPYGYTF. The CDR3 DNA sequence: TGTGCCAGCAGCTCCCCCGACGACAGGACCCCCTATGGCTACACCTTC.

CDR3 loop: CASSSGTAVYEQYF. The CDR3 DNA reads TGTGCCAGCAGCAGTGGGACAGCAGTCTACGAGCAGTACTTC. The chain links TRBV9 to TRBJ2-7; 7 bases are a match to TRBD1. The V gene end was trimmed by 4 bases and the J gene end by 3 bases; junction bases not matched to a gene: 7. CDR3 length: 14 amino acids. Germline values: CDR1 SGDLS, CDR2 YYNGEE.

V is TRBV18 and J is TRBJ2-3; perhaps TRBD1 as D (6 bases). The CDR3 covers 14 residues. Germline V gene lookup returns CDR1 KGHSH and CDR2 LQKENI. The V gene lost 3 bases and the J gene lost 6 bases, with 13 bases spanning the gap. CDR3 protein: CASSPTLGADTQYF. The CDR3 DNA sequence: TGTGCCAGCTCACCCACCTTGGGGGCCGATACGCAGTATTTT.

This chain joins TRBV4-1 and TRBJ2-2, with 10 nucleotides matching TRBD2. Germline assignment: CDR1 MGHRA and CDR2 YSYEKL. The CDR3 contains 14 residues. V was clipped by 11 bases and J by 5 bases; unmatched bases: 8. The CDR3 nucleotides read TGCGCCTCAGCGGGAGGGGGAAGAACCGGGGAGCTGTTTTTT. Translation gives CASAGGGRTGELFF.

This rearrangement joins TRBV4-1 to TRBJ2-4, with D possibly TRBD1 on 6 matching bases. CDR3 length: 18 amino acids. Trimming took off 3 bases at V and 1 base at J, with 19 bases between the two ends. CDR1 is MGHRA, CDR2 YSYEKL, per germline. CDR3 nucleotides: TGCGCCAGCAGCCAGCCCGCTCGGGACAAGAAGGCCAAAAACATTCAGTACTTC. It encodes CASSQPARDKKAKNIQYF.

The rearrangement links TRBV30 to TRBJ1-5; unclear D gene. This CDR3 contains 14 residues. V lost 0 bases and J 5 bases, leaving 11 bases between the germline ends. Germline V lookup: CDR1 GTSNPN, CDR2 SVGIG (reference sequence). The CDR3 sequence: CAWSVLNGDQPQHF. CDR3 bases: TGTGCCTGGAGTGTCTTGAACGGGGATCAGCCCCAGCATTTT.

Regarding this clone: The same CDR3 is also encoded by other DNA sequences in this sample. The chain joins TRBV29-1 to TRBJ2-2; D is uncertain. V lost 1 base to trimming and J lost 7 bases, with 4 bases between them. Germline loops: CDR1 SQVTM, CDR2 ANQGSEA. The CDR3 contains 11 residues. For the CDR3, the DNA is TGCAGCGTTGAAGGCAGCGGGGAGCTGTTTTTT. As protein: CSVEGSGELFF.

The rearrangement links TRBV7-2 to TRBJ1-3; TRBD1 is a possible D gene (5 bases). Trimming pared 2 bases from V and 0 bases from J, leaving 14 bases between. This CDR3 spans 17 amino acids. Germline V lookup: CDR1 SGHTA, CDR2 FQGNSA. The CDR3 reads CASSLRGGGDSGNTIYF. The CDR3 DNA reads TGTGCCAGCAGCTTAAGGGGCGGTGGGGACTCTGGAAACACCATATATTTT.

V is TRBV5-1 and J is TRBJ2-3, with TRBD2 matching 10 bases. This CDR3 region has 16 residues. The V segment lost 3 bases and the J segment 5 bases; nucleotides outside the gene matches: 9. Germline-derived CDR1 and CDR2 are SGHRS and YFSETQ. The CDR3 reads CASSSVWASGRDTQYF. CDR3 sequence (DNA): TGCGCCAGCAGCTCAGTGTGGGCTAGCGGGAGAGATACGCAGTATTTT.

J is TRBJ2-1 and V is TRBV5-4; 7 bases match TRBD2. V shed 3 bases, J shed 3 bases, and the junction held 12 bases outside the gene matches. The CDR3 extends over 17 amino acids. CDR1 and CDR2 (germline): SGHNT, YYREEE (reference sequence). Here the CDR3 DNA reads TGTGCCAGCAGCTGGGGTGTCCGGGAGGTCAACTACAATGAGCAGTTCTTC. Encoded protein: CASSWGVREVNYNEQFF.

The chain has TRBV9 and TRBJ2-7; D is unclear. Germline assignment: CDR1 SGDLS and CDR2 YYNGEE. The CDR3 has 13 residues. Trimming took 3 bases from V and 7 from J, leaving 14 bases between them. CDR3 amino acids: CASSAHPPDEQYF. The DNA of the CDR3 is TGTGCCAGCAGCGCTCACCCCCCGGATGAGCAGTACTTC.

J is TRBJ2-1 and V is TRBV27; no reliable D call. The length of the CDR3 is 16 residues. V lost 6 bases, J lost 5 bases, and 20 bases lay in between. The germline V gene has CDR1 MNHEY and CDR2 SMNVEV (reference sequence). CDR3 DNA sequence: TGTGCCAGCAGCCGAAACCTTAGATATCCCGACAATGAGCAGTTCTTC. The encoded protein is CASSRNLRYPDNEQFF.